A single sample gave rise to the 14 T cell receptor beta chains below, sequenced in a study of T cell clonotyping in hematopoietic cell transplantation. The assay was immunoSEQ multiplex PCR, and TCRdb's table has in-frame clones only and misses some. This sample has 27,000 or so clones; approximately 94% occur once, and the top ten carry about 1.3%. The specimen sequenced was peripheral blood mononuclear cells. The receptors shown here come from a man aged 45 to 65 in good health. Some clones in this sample may be carry-over from other donors' samples.

This sequence joins TRBV7-2 and TRBJ1-1; 9 bases fit TRBD1. The germline V gene encodes CDR1 SGHTA and CDR2 FQGNSA. Trimming took 4 bases from V and 0 from J; bases not matched to a gene: 3. The CDR3 loop spans 15 amino acids. CDR3 DNA: TGTGCCAGCAGCTCACAGGGGGCAATGAACACTGAAGCTTTCTTT. This gives the protein CASSSQGAMNTEAFF.

V and J are TRBV4-1 and TRBJ2-3, with TRBD2 matching over 7 bases. In germline, CDR1 is MGHRA, CDR2 YSYEKL. The CDR3 sequence is 14 residues long. The V segment lost 3 bases and the J segment 0 bases; nucleotides outside the gene matches: 0. In DNA form, the CDR3 reads TGCGCCAGCAGCCAGGGAGGGAGCACAGATACGCAGTATTTT. It encodes CASSQGGSTDTQYF.

The chain employs TRBV7-9 and TRBJ1-2; TRBD1 might be the D (6 bases). CDR1 is SEHNR and CDR2 is FQNEAQ in the germline V gene (reference sequence). The CDR3 sequence is 14 residues long. V lost 3 bases to trimming and J lost 4 bases, with 12 bases between them. The CDR3 DNA reads as TGTGCCAGCAGCTTTCAGGGGAATTCCTATGGCTACACCTTC. This gives the protein CASSFQGNSYGYTF. Full variable domain (outside the CDR3, taken from reference TRBV7-9 and TRBJ1-2): DTGVSQNPRHKITKRGQNVTFRCDPISEHNRLYWYRQTLGQGPEFLTYFQNEAQLEKSRLLSDRFSAERPKGSFSTLEIQRTEQGDSAMYLCASSFQGNSYGYTFGSGTRLTVV.

V gene TRBV6-5 combines with J gene TRBJ1-5; 9 bases are shared with TRBD1. This CDR3 is built from 14 residues. Germline trimming cut 6 bases from V and 7 bases from J; bases unmatched to any gene: 7. In germline, CDR1 is MNHEY, CDR2 SVGAGI. CDR3 nucleotides: TGTGCCAGCAGCAGACAGGGGGTACGACAGCCCCAGCATTTT. Encoded protein: CASSRQGVRQPQHF.

The chain is built from TRBV19 and TRBJ1-2; D possibly corresponds to TRBD1 (6 bases). The germline V gene encodes CDR1 LNHDA and CDR2 SQIVND (reference sequence). The CDR3 runs to 15 residues. The ends were cut back, 2 bases at V and 3 bases at J, with 13 bases in the middle. This chain's CDR3 is CASSILWGADYGYTF. CDR3 nucleotide sequence: TGTGCCAGTAGTATATTATGGGGGGCTGACTATGGCTACACCTTC.

The V gene is TRBV7-7, the J gene TRBJ1-6; D remains unclear. Looked up from germline, CDR1 is SSHAT and CDR2 is FNYEAQ (reference sequence). This CDR3 comprises 13 residues. V lost 5 bases to trimming and J lost 10 bases, with 12 bases between them. For the CDR3, the DNA is TGTGCCAGCAGCCAGAACACGGGCTCACCCCTCCACTTT. Its translation is CASSQNTGSPLHF.

The chain uses TRBV2 and TRBJ1-2; D unresolved. Trimming pared 8 bases from V and 3 bases from J, leaving 13 bases between. This CDR3 has 13 residues. Germline V CDR1 and CDR2: SNHLY, FYNNEI. For the CDR3, the DNA is TGTGCCAGCGAGCGAGGGTATGACTATGGCTACACCTTC. It codes for CASERGYDYGYTF.

The V and J genes are TRBV28 and TRBJ1-2; TRBD1 matches 7 bases. V was clipped by 6 bases and J by 5 bases; unmatched bases: 3. Germline V gene data show CDR1 as MDHEN and CDR2 as SYDVKM. This CDR3 has 12 residues. The CDR3 loop is CASRPGGYGYTF. The CDR3 bases are TGTGCCAGCAGACCAGGGGGTTATGGCTACACCTTC.

The V call is TRBV27, the J call TRBJ2-7, with D perhaps TRBD1 (5 bases). The CDR3 totals 14 residues. V dropped 1 base and J dropped 2 bases, with 9 bases sitting between them. Germline V lookup: CDR1 MNHEY, CDR2 SMNVEV (reference sequence). CDR3 coding DNA: TGTGCCAGCAGTTTATTTGCAGGGACCTACGAGCAGTACTTC. Its translation is CASSLFAGTYEQYF.

This chain joins TRBV7-6 and TRBJ1-5; 9 nucleotides agree with TRBD1. After removal of 4 bases from V and 7 bases from J, the junction contained 5 bases not matched to a gene. This CDR3 comprises 14 residues. Germline V gene sequence: CDR1 SGHVS, CDR2 FNYEAQ. The CDR3 sequence is CASSSTGGEQPQHF. The CDR3 DNA reads TGTGCCAGCAGCTCGACAGGGGGTGAACAGCCCCAGCATTTT.

The rearrangement links TRBV5-1 to TRBJ1-1; TRBD1 agrees at 8 bases. With V trimmed by 4 bases and J by 7 bases, 15 bases remained unmatched. Per germline, CDR1 SGHRS and CDR2 YFSETQ. The CDR3 has 16 residues. DNA of the CDR3: TGCGCCAGCAGCCCCGACAGGGGTACAGTCCTTGATGAAGCTTTCTTT. Amino acid sequence: CASSPDRGTVLDEAFF.

The V and J genes are TRBV7-9 and TRBJ1-3; D might be TRBD1 (5 bases). The CDR3 loop spans 15 amino acids. CDR1 SEHNR and CDR2 FQNEAQ come from the germline V gene (reference sequence). V gave up 6 bases and J gave up 2 bases, with 14 bases separating them. The CDR3 coding sequence is TGTGCCAGCAGACCAATGGGACTGGCTGGAAACACCATATATTTT. This codes for CASRPMGLAGNTIYF. Complete variable domain (other parts from reference TRBV7-9 and TRBJ1-3): DTGVSQNPRHKITKRGQNVTFRCDPISEHNRLYWYRQTLGQGPEFLTYFQNEAQLEKSRLLSDRFSAERPKGSFSTLEIQRTEQGDSAMYLCASRPMGLAGNTIYFGEGSWLTVV.

The rearrangement links TRBV28 to TRBJ1-1; D is possibly TRBD1 (5 bases). Germline lookup yields CDR1 MDHEN and CDR2 SYDVKM. CDR3 length: 17 amino acids. V lost 6 bases and J 5 bases, leaving 25 bases between the germline ends. The CDR3 reads CASSPTRAGFVGTEAFF. CDR3 DNA sequence: TGTGCCAGCAGCCCGACCCGGGCAGGGTTTGTGGGTACTGAAGCTTTCTTT.

J is TRBJ1-1 and V is TRBV29-1; 7 bases map to TRBD1. The germline gives CDR1 SQVTM, CDR2 ANQGSEA. The CDR3 contains 16 residues. This chain's CDR3 is CTRKSLTGEGNTEAFF. Here the CDR3 DNA reads TGCACCCGAAAGTCACTAACAGGGGAGGGGAACACTGAAGCTTTCTTT.